This record covers a single T cell receptor beta chain. The antigen is not known. This record belongs to a study of multiple sclerosis patients with progressive multifocal leukoencephalopathy. Time point noted: time of PML onset. T3 refers to blood collected at the onset of PML. Trimming pared 4 bases from V and 2 bases from J, leaving 6 bases between. The CDR3 contains 13 residues. Germline V lookup: CDR1 WSHSY, CDR2 SAAADI. The table came from immunoSEQ multiplex PCR; TCRdb's copy has only in-frame clones and leaves some out. Among about 32,000 clones listed, over 80% were seen once. General study results and limits: Lower normalized Shannon entropy suggested reduced TRB diversity in most PML patients.

The clonotype was recovered from a middle-aged woman with progressive multifocal leukoencephalopathy. The sequencing used PBMCs, collected from a patient treated with natalizumab. The chain links TRBV10-2 to TRBJ2-1; maybe TRBD2 (6 bases). Written as DNA, the CDR3 is TGCGCCAGCAGTGCGGGAGCCTACAATGAGCAGTTCTTC. It translates to CASSAGAYNEQFF.